These 22 T cell receptor beta chains were all obtained from the same sample, sequenced in a study of blood T cells in healthy people across ages. Primed by a sample-barcoded 5' primer and a J-beta primer mix, a second PCR proceeded for about 7 to 11 cycles. Using its own MiXCR run on the 5' RACE reads, TCRdb lists one record per CDR3 protein. The table includes approximately 1.5 million distinct CDR3 sequences, around 36% detected once. Source material: blood. Receptors originate from a woman in her twenties or thirties in good health.

The chain recombines TRBV25-1 with TRBJ2-3, with a weak D call TRBD2 (6 bases). The ends were cut back, 8 bases at V and 1 base at J, with 16 bases in the middle. The CDR3 totals 15 residues. Germline V gene sequence: CDR1 MGHDK, CDR2 SYGVNS. CDR3 protein: CASSGLPSGTDTQYF. CDR3 bases: TGTGCCAGCTCCGGACTACCCTCCGGCACAGATACGCAGTATTTT.

The V gene is TRBV10-3, the J gene TRBJ1-4; possible D gene TRBD1, 5 bases. The CDR3 is made up of 17 amino acids. Per the germline V gene, CDR1 is ENHRY and CDR2 is SYGVKD. Between the trimmed V and J ends, which lost 4 bases and 5 bases, there was a span of 20 bases. This chain's CDR3 is CAISVTLDQGSNEKLFF. CDR3 nucleotide sequence: TGTGCCATCAGTGTAACCCTGGACCAGGGCTCGAATGAAAAACTGTTTTTT.

The rearrangement links TRBV3-1 to TRBJ2-5; TRBD2 aligns across 14 bases. The J call is in doubt because the DNA end fits TRBJ2-7 better. The CDR3 has 18 residues. Germline CDR1 is LGHDT and CDR2 is YNNKEL (reference sequence). The CDR3 nucleotides read TGTGCCAGCAGCCAAGTTCTTGGGACTAGCGGGAGCAGGTACGAGCAGTACTTC. It translates to CASSQVLGTSGSRYEQYF.

A few counts support this clonotype. V gene TRBV7-9 combines with J gene TRBJ2-1, with a tentative D call TRBD1 (6 bases). The CDR3 is made up of 15 amino acids. V was cut by 2 bases and J by 4 bases, with 12 bases left in between. The germline gives CDR1 SEHNR, CDR2 FQNEAQ (reference sequence). CDR3 nucleotides: TGTGCCAGCAGCTTAACAGGGCGAGGGTACAATGAGCAGTTCTTC. Translating gives CASSLTGRGYNEQFF.

This clonotype has just a few counts. The V call is TRBV11-2, the J call TRBJ2-5, with D possibly being TRBD2 (6 bases). Germline V lookup: CDR1 SGHAT, CDR2 FQNNGV. This CDR3 comprises 15 residues. V was trimmed by 5 bases and J by 4 bases, leaving 17 bases between them. The CDR3: CASSPEGLGGETQYF. The CDR3 DNA sequence: TGTGCCAGCAGCCCCGAGGGACTTGGGGGAGAGACCCAGTACTTC.

This clonotype was counted between two and nine times. The J gene is TRBJ2-7, the V gene TRBV12-3 or TRBV12-4; TRBD2 agrees at 7 bases. J lost 4 bases, V lost 3 bases, and 9 bases had no gene match. The CDR3 sequence is 15 residues long. Here the CDR3 reads CASSFGWRGKYEQYF. The DNA for the CDR3 is TGTGCCAGCAGTTTTGGGTGGCGGGGGAAATACGAGCAGTACTTC.

This sequence joins TRBV20-1 and TRBJ1-1, with D possibly TRBD1 on 5 matching bases. The CDR3 has 14 residues. V lost 1 base and J lost 0, with 9 bases in between. CDR1 is DFQATT, CDR2 SNEGSKA, per germline (reference sequence). CDR3 nucleotide sequence: TGCAGTGCTAGAGCCGGACACCTGAACACTGAAGCTTTCTTT. Encoded protein: CSARAGHLNTEAFF.

Of note for this clonotype: One junction end disagrees with the germline gene, perhaps due to a read error. The rearrangement joins TRBV5-1 to TRBJ2-3; 8 bases are a match to TRBD2. Germline V gene sequence: CDR1 SGHRS, CDR2 YFSETQ. The CDR3 totals 16 residues. DNA for the CDR3: TGCGCCAGCAGCTGGGGAGCGGGAGAGTACACAGATGCGCAGTATTTT. Protein product: CASSWGAGEYTDAQYF.

The rearrangement uses TRBV20-1 and TRBJ1-2, with TRBD1 as a possible D gene (6 bases). Germline CDR1 is DFQATT and CDR2 is SNEGSKA (reference sequence). The V end was cut by 5 bases, the J end by 8 bases, with 21 bases between. The length of the CDR3 is 14 residues. This CDR3 is CSALSSRGLGGYTF. CDR3 in DNA: TGCAGTGCTCTAAGCAGCAGGGGATTAGGGGGCTACACCTTC.

V and J are TRBV5-1 and TRBJ2-7; D might be TRBD2 (6 bases). Looked up from germline, CDR1 is SGHRS and CDR2 is YFSETQ. The CDR3 totals 14 residues. The ends were cut back, 3 bases at V and 6 bases at J, with 16 bases in the middle. This CDR3 is CASSSDAGSGEQYF. The CDR3 nucleotides read TGCGCCAGCAGCTCAGATGCGGGAAGCGGCGAGCAGTACTTC. The full variable domain, completed using reference TRBV5-1 and TRBJ2-7, is KAGVTQTPRYLIKTRGQQVTLSCSPISGHRSVSWYQQTPGQGLQFLFEYFSETQRNKGNFPGRFSGRQFSNSRSEMNVSTLELGDSALYLCASSSDAGSGEQYFGPGTRLTVT.

This chain joins TRBV5-1 and TRBJ2-3, with TRBD2 identical over 12 bases. CDR3 length: 16 residues. Germline V gene data show CDR1 as SGHRS and CDR2 as YFSETQ. The ends lost 1 base at V and 5 bases at J; junction bases unmatched: 5. CDR3 DNA sequence: TGCGCCAGCAGCTTGTCCGGGACTAGCGGGCAAGATACGCAGTATTTT. Translation: CASSLSGTSGQDTQYF.

The chain is built from TRBV7-9 and TRBJ1-4; D is undetermined. The CDR3 has 15 residues. V was trimmed by 3 bases and J by 11 bases, leaving 19 bases between them. Germline CDR1 SEHNR, CDR2 FQNEAQ (reference sequence). The CDR3 bases are TGTGCCAGCAGCTTCCGGAACGAGGTGGATGGGAAACTGTTTTTT. It yields the protein CASSFRNEVDGKLFF.

The J gene is TRBJ2-7, the V gene TRBV2; 7 nucleotides match TRBD2. Germline V gene sequence: CDR1 SNHLY, CDR2 FYNNEI. The CDR3 is 15 amino acids. Trimming cost V 2 bases and J 5 bases; bases outside gene matches: 9. CDR3 sequence reads: CASSESRLAVHEQYF. CDR3 coding DNA: TGTGCCAGCAGTGAAAGTCGGCTAGCGGTACACGAGCAGTACTTC. The variable domain in full, completed from reference TRBV2 and TRBJ2-7, reads EPEVTQTPSHQVTQMGQEVILRCVPISNHLYFYWYRQILGQKVEFLVSFYNNEISEKSEIFDDQFSVERPDGSNFTLKIRSTKLEDSAMYFCASSESRLAVHEQYFGPGTRLTVT.

V gene TRBV20-1 combines with J gene TRBJ2-3; TRBD2 matches at 9 bases. In germline, CDR1 is DFQATT, CDR2 SNEGSKA (reference sequence). This CDR3 is built from 16 residues. The trim removed 0 bases at V and 4 bases at J, leaving 8 bases unmatched. CDR3 in amino acids: CSARDQGGGAPDTQYF. The DNA of the CDR3 is TGCAGTGCTAGAGATCAAGGCGGGGGGGCCCCAGATACGCAGTATTTT.

V gene TRBV15 combines with J gene TRBJ2-2; D call uncertain. The CDR3 covers 13 residues. Trimming shortened V by 0 bases and J by 13 bases, and 12 bases separated the two germline ends. Germline CDR1 LNHNV, CDR2 YYDKDF (reference sequence). The CDR3 DNA reads TGTGCCACCAGCAGAGAAGGGAACCGTCGGCTGTTTTTT. It yields the protein CATSREGNRRLFF.

This clonotype was seen a handful of times. The gene calls are TRBV29-1 and TRBJ1-1; possible D gene TRBD1, 5 bases. CDR3 length equals 15 residues. V gave up 1 base and J gave up 1 base, with 13 bases separating them. Looked up from germline, CDR1 is SQVTM and CDR2 is ANQGSEA. The CDR3 nucleotides are TGCAGCGTTGAAGGGGGGGGTCATGGGAACACTGAAGCTTTCTTT. Encoded protein: CSVEGGGHGNTEAFF.

This clonotype was observed a few times. This chain links TRBV7-8 with TRBJ2-3; 8 bases are a match to TRBD2. Losses at the gene ends were 2 bases for V and 5 bases for J; bases not matched to a gene: 9. CDR3 length: 16 amino acids. The germline V gene encodes CDR1 SGHVS and CDR2 FQNEAQ. DNA for the CDR3: TGTGCCAGCAGCTTATCCGGCGGGGGGACACAAGATACGCAGTATTTT. Encoded protein: CASSLSGGGTQDTQYF.

The gene calls are TRBV20-1 and TRBJ2-3; TRBD2 agrees at 13 bases. Trimming at V came to 5 bases and at J to 1 base, leaving 6 bases not matched to a gene. This CDR3 comprises 16 residues. Per germline, CDR1 DFQATT and CDR2 SNEGSKA (reference sequence). The CDR3 bases are TGCAGTGCTCTGGGACTAGCGGGACAACGCACAGATACGCAGTATTTT. It specifies CSALGLAGQRTDTQYF.

This clonotype was detected only a few times. This rearrangement joins TRBV12-3 or TRBV12-4 to TRBJ2-1; 11 nucleotides line up with TRBD2. The CDR3 extends over 14 amino acids. The J segment lost 8 bases and the V segment lost 10 bases, leaving 10 bases of the junction unmatched. CDR3 coding DNA: TGTGCCACGCAGCTAGCGGGAGGAAAGTATGAGCAGTTCTTC. Amino acids: CATQLAGGKYEQFF.

The V call is TRBV9, the J call TRBJ2-2; 12 bases fit TRBD2. After removal of 5 bases from V and 4 bases from J, the junction contained 6 bases not matched to a gene. CDR3 length equals 16 residues. Germline assignment: CDR1 SGDLS and CDR2 YYNGEE. The CDR3 here is CASSETSGSFTGELFF. In DNA, the CDR3 is TGTGCCAGCAGTGAGACTAGCGGGAGTTTCACCGGGGAGCTGTTTTTT.

This chain connects TRBV11-2 to TRBJ2-1, with 9 bases lining up with TRBD2. There are 11 residues in the CDR3. The germline V gene encodes CDR1 SGHAT and CDR2 FQNNGV. CDR3 sequence (DNA): TGTGCGGGCGGGAGGGACAATGAGCAGTTCTTC. As protein: CAGGRDNEQFF.

This clonotype has a handful of counts. V usage is TRBV20-1 and J usage is TRBJ1-5, with a weak D call TRBD1 (5 bases). CDR1 is DFQATT and CDR2 is SNEGSKA in the germline V gene (reference sequence). V lost 3 bases and J 0 bases, leaving 18 bases between the germline ends. The CDR3 totals 17 residues. CDR3 bases: TGCAGTGCTAGTAAGGGGCCATCCCCCATTAGCAATCAGCCCCAGCATTTT. Protein product: CSASKGPSPISNQPQHF.